Listed here are 7 T cell receptor beta chains from one sample, sequenced in a study of blood T cell repertoires in COVID-19. This table comes from immunoSEQ multiplex PCR, and its TCRdb copy is limited to in-frame clones, with some not included. In the table there are approximately 290,000 clones, over 75% of which are singletons. The sample comprised PBMCs or T cells enriched from blood (not recorded which). These receptors all stem from a young woman who had recovered from COVID-19.

This sequence joins TRBV27 and TRBJ2-7; TRBD2 matches at 8 bases. This CDR3 region has 16 residues. J was trimmed by 1 base and V by 0 bases; bases with no gene match: 5. Germline V gene lookup returns CDR1 MNHEY and CDR2 SMNVEV (reference sequence). CDR3 nucleotides: TGTGCCAGCAGTTTATCGGAGACTAGCGTTTCCTACGAGCAGTACTTC. It specifies CASSLSETSVSYEQYF.

This clone appeared a single time. This chain uses TRBV10-3 with TRBJ2-3; 14 bases line up with TRBD2. The CDR3 totals 18 residues. J was trimmed by 3 bases and V by 4 bases; bases with no gene match: 9. Germline CDR1 reads ENHRY; CDR2 reads SYGVKD. CDR3 protein: CAISALTSGGAGTDTQYF. In DNA form, the CDR3 reads TGTGCCATCAGTGCATTGACTAGCGGGGGGGCTGGTACAGATACGCAGTATTTT.

The chain has TRBV7-9 and TRBJ1-3; TRBD1 matches 8 bases. Germline V lookup: CDR1 SEHNR, CDR2 FQNEAQ (reference sequence). The CDR3 loop spans 17 amino acids. Trimming removed 5 bases from V and 4 bases from J; junction bases left unmatched: 13. The CDR3 region is CASSLLTGARAGNTIYF. In DNA form, the CDR3 reads TGTGCCAGCAGCCTTTTGACAGGGGCCCGAGCGGGAAACACCATATATTTT.

The V gene is TRBV28, the J gene TRBJ2-7, with D possibly matching TRBD2 (5 bases). Per germline, CDR1 MDHEN and CDR2 SYDVKM. Trimming cost V 2 bases and J 1 base, with 21 bases left between them. This CDR3 comprises 18 residues. As DNA, the CDR3 is TGTGCCAGCAGTTTAACCCCCGGTAGGAGGCCAACGTCCTACGAGCAGTACTTC. It yields the protein CASSLTPGRRPTSYEQYF.

This clone turned up a few times. The chain combines TRBV7-6 with TRBJ2-1; 8 nucleotides line up with TRBD2. With 1 base clipped from V and 1 base from J, the junction kept 9 bases outside the gene matches. The CDR3 spans 18 residues. Germline loops: CDR1 SGHVS, CDR2 FNYEAQ. CDR3 bases: TGTGCCAGCAGCTTAGACTTCGGGAGGGCTTTATCCTACAATGAGCAGTTCTTC. Protein: CASSLDFGRALSYNEQFF.

The chain combines TRBV25-1 with TRBJ1-1; possible D gene TRBD1, 5 bases. Deletions cut 4 bases from V and 2 bases from J, with 11 bases between. Per germline, CDR1 MGHDK and CDR2 SYGVNS. The CDR3 contains 14 residues. The CDR3 coding sequence is TGTGCCAGCAGTGTAGGGGTGTTAAACACTGAAGCTTTCTTT. Residues: CASSVGVLNTEAFF.

The rearrangement joins TRBV6-5 to TRBJ2-5; a weak D match, TRBD1 (5 bases). This CDR3 region has 13 residues. Trimming took off 0 bases at V and 5 bases at J, with 7 bases between the two ends. Germline CDR1 is MNHEY and CDR2 is SVGAGI. The CDR3 DNA is TGTGCCAGCAGTTACTCGGCAGGGGAGACCCAGTACTTC. Its protein is CASSYSAGETQYF.